This T cell receptor (beta chain) was observed in a study of radiotherapy plus CTLA-4 blockade in lung cancer. General study points: With interferon-beta, early dynamics of blood T cell clones were reported to best predict response. TCR clones from tumors expanded in blood after radiotherapy plus ipilimumab.

The method was immunoSEQ multiplex PCR; TCRdb's version includes in-frame clones alone and lacks a portion of them. This sample has 280 or so clones, with roughly 88% found just once. Concerning this clone: Antigen specificity is unknown.

The source is a human donor with non-small cell lung cancer who had stable disease on radiotherapy plus ipilimumab. The sequenced sample was tumor tissue, obtained from a patient treated with radiotherapy plus ipilimumab.

The chain's CDR3 is CASSYRDRLTGELFF. In DNA, the CDR3 is TGTGCCAGCAGCTACCGGGACAGACTCACCGGGGAGCTGTTTTTT. The chain combines TRBV5-4 with TRBJ2-2, with TRBD1 matching 7 bases. Losses at the gene ends were 3 bases for V and 4 bases for J; bases not matched to a gene: 6. In germline, CDR1 is SGHNT, CDR2 YYREEE (reference sequence). The CDR3 extends over 15 amino acids.